These 21 T cell receptor beta chains were sequenced from one sample in a study of blood T cells in healthy people across ages. Alongside a J-beta primer mix, a sample-barcoded 5' primer served in a second PCR lasting about 7 to 11 cycles. TCRdb ran MiXCR on the 5' RACE reads and lists one entry per CDR3 protein. Found here are some 890,000 distinct CDR3 sequences, about 28% of them singletons; the top ten hold around 9.6%. The same data also contributed to another study, on T cells of mothers and their children.

Material for sequencing was blood. All receptors derive from a woman in her thirties or forties in good health.

The rearrangement uses TRBV12-3 or TRBV12-4 and TRBJ1-1; 8 nucleotides align to TRBD1. After removal of 4 bases from V and 4 bases from J, the junction contained 2 bases not matched to a gene. CDR3 length equals 13 residues. The CDR3 coding sequence is TGTGCCAGCAGTTACAGGGGGTCCACTGAAGCTTTCTTT. As protein: CASSYRGSTEAFF.

In this sample, this clonotype turned up a few times. The rearrangement uses TRBV14 and TRBJ2-7; unclear D gene. The germline gives CDR1 SGHDN, CDR2 FVKESK. This CDR3 region has 14 residues. Deletions cut 1 base from V and 0 bases from J, with 7 bases between. The CDR3: CASSQVQSSYEQYF. The CDR3 DNA reads TGTGCCAGCAGCCAAGTACAGAGCTCCTACGAGCAGTACTTC.

This clonotype came up a few times. The chain combines TRBV5-5 with TRBJ1-5; no firm D call. Trimming removed 1 base at V and 2 bases at J, with 16 bases between. The CDR3 contains 17 residues. Germline loops: CDR1 SGHKS, CDR2 YYEKEE (reference sequence). The CDR3 DNA sequence: TGTGCCAGCAGCTTGAAACCCGGGATCCGGGGCAATCAGCCCCAGCATTTT. Amino acids: CASSLKPGIRGNQPQHF.

A word on this clonotype: Compared with germline, one end of the junction differs, possibly owing to a read error. The gene calls are TRBV6-6 and TRBJ2-3; D possibly matches TRBD1 or TRBD2 (5 bases each). The CDR3 length is 14 residues. Germline V lookup: CDR1 MNHNY, CDR2 SVGAGI (reference sequence). CDR3 nucleotide sequence: TGTGCCAGCAGCCGCGGGCCCAAGACAGTTACGCAGTATTTT. Amino acid sequence: CASSRGPKTVTQYF.

The chain links TRBV28 to TRBJ2-3; D might be TRBD2 (6 bases). The length of the CDR3 is 13 residues. Germline loops: CDR1 MDHEN, CDR2 SYDVKM. DNA of the CDR3: TGTGCAGGGAAGACGGGGGGCACAGATACGCAGTATTTT. It yields the protein CAGKTGGTDTQYF.

The chain uses TRBV4-2 and TRBJ1-2, with 9 bases that match TRBD1. The CDR3 sequence is 21 residues long. V shed 3 bases, J shed 1 base, and the junction held 21 bases outside the gene matches. The germline V gene has CDR1 LGHNA and CDR2 YNFKEQ. CDR3: CASSQMGWDRAQVSLNYGYTF. CDR3 DNA sequence: TGTGCCAGCAGCCAGATGGGTTGGGACAGGGCTCAAGTATCACTTAACTATGGCTACACCTTC.

At least ten counts were recorded for this clonotype. This chain connects TRBV29-1 to TRBJ2-5; 7 nucleotides line up with TRBD2. V lost 7 bases to trimming and J lost 5 bases; unmatched junction nucleotides: 16. The CDR3 covers 15 residues. The germline V gene has CDR1 SQVTM and CDR2 ANQGSEA. This CDR3 is CSGLPQQTSAETQYF. The CDR3 region has the DNA TGCAGCGGACTCCCTCAACAAACTAGCGCCGAGACCCAGTACTTC.

This clonotype appeared many times. The chain recombines TRBV28 with TRBJ1-5, with 10 bases identical to TRBD1. The CDR3 length is 16 residues. Germline V gene sequence: CDR1 MDHEN, CDR2 SYDVKM. Trimming cost V 2 bases and J 4 bases; bases outside gene matches: 5. The CDR3 here is CASSLLTGGDNQPQHF. The DNA of the CDR3 is TGTGCCAGCAGTTTACTGACAGGGGGCGATAATCAGCCCCAGCATTTT.

This clonotype was seen a few times. The rearrangement uses TRBV7-3 and TRBJ2-1, with 14 bases matching TRBD2. The germline CDR1 and CDR2 sequences are SGHTA and FQGTGA. V lost 4 bases and J lost 6; bases outside the gene matches: 5. This CDR3 comprises 16 residues. The CDR3 here is CASSSSGLAGGNEQFF. CDR3 sequence (DNA): TGTGCCAGCAGCTCCTCAGGACTAGCGGGGGGCAATGAGCAGTTCTTC.

The gene calls are TRBV19 and TRBJ1-5; 8 bases line up with TRBD1. CDR1 is LNHDA and CDR2 is SQIVND in the germline V gene (reference sequence). The CDR3 is 14 residues long. V shed 3 bases and J 7 bases; nucleotides not matched to a gene: 5. CDR3 bases: TGTGCCAGTAGTATGAGCAGGGGGCAACAGCCCCAGCATTTT. It yields the protein CASSMSRGQQPQHF. Looking up the rest from reference TRBV19 and TRBJ1-5 gives the full variable domain: DGGITQSPKYLFRKEGQNVTLSCEQNLNHDAMYWYRQDPGQGLRLIYYSQIVNDFQKGDIAEGYSVSREKKESFPLTVTSAQKNPTAFYLCASSMSRGQQPQHFGDGTRLSIL.

This clonotype came up a few times. V gene TRBV20-1 combines with J gene TRBJ2-1; D not resolved. Per germline, CDR1 DFQATT and CDR2 SNEGSKA (reference sequence). With 3 bases removed from V and 13 bases from J, the gap between germline ends came to 10 bases. The CDR3 is 10 amino acids. Here the CDR3 reads CSASDGSQFF. CDR3 in DNA: TGCAGTGCTAGCGACGGCAGTCAGTTCTTC.

This clonotype was seen repeatedly, ten times or more. The gene calls are TRBV28 and TRBJ2-3, with TRBD2 matching 7 bases. After removal of 5 bases from V and 2 bases from J, the junction contained 10 bases not matched to a gene. Germline lookup yields CDR1 MDHEN and CDR2 SYDVKM. The CDR3 loop spans 16 amino acids. CDR3 sequence reads: CASSSTGRLLTDTQYF. For the CDR3, the DNA is TGTGCCAGCAGTAGCACCGGGAGGCTACTCACAGATACGCAGTATTTT.

The CDR3 protein is CAISEQGARTDTQYF. CDR3 DNA: TGTGCCATCAGTGAACAGGGGGCGCGGACAGATACGCAGTATTTT. V usage is TRBV10-3 and J usage is TRBJ2-3; 9 bases map to TRBD1. The germline V gene encodes CDR1 ENHRY and CDR2 SYGVKD. The V gene end was trimmed by 3 bases and the J gene end by 3 bases; junction bases not matched to a gene: 4. This CDR3 is 15 amino acids long.

Of note for this clonotype: This may arise from a read error, as a much more abundant clone is one base away. J is TRBJ2-1 and V is TRBV7-9; 7 bases align to TRBD1. CDR1 and CDR2 (germline): SEHNR, FQNEAQ (reference sequence). The CDR3 consists of 16 residues. V dropped 6 bases and J dropped 5; count of bases not matched to a gene: 13. CDR3 protein: CASSSTIGTADNEQFF. The CDR3 DNA sequence: TGTGCCAGCAGTAGCACCATCGGGACAGCCGACAATGAGCAGTTCTTC.

This clonotype was observed a few times. The gene calls are TRBV28 and TRBJ2-4, with D possibly TRBD2 on 6 matching bases. The tail of the sequence fits TRBJ2-7 better, so the J call may be wrong. CDR1 is MDHEN and CDR2 is SYDVKM in the germline V gene. The CDR3 runs to 14 residues. As DNA, the CDR3 is TGTGCCAGCAGTTTAGGAGGGAGTCCCTACGAGCAGTACTTC. Encoded protein: CASSLGGSPYEQYF.

This clonotype came up a few times. This sequence joins TRBV2 and TRBJ1-2, with D hard to call. The CDR3 covers 13 residues. Trimming shortened V by 4 bases and J by 7 bases, and 13 bases separated the two germline ends. Per the germline V gene, CDR1 is SNHLY and CDR2 is FYNNEI. CDR3 region: CASSAQARGGYTF. The CDR3 region has the DNA TGTGCCAGCAGTGCTCAGGCGCGAGGTGGCTACACCTTC.

This clonotype has only a few counts. This rearrangement joins TRBV4-2 to TRBJ1-4; possibly TRBD1 for D (5 bases). This CDR3 has 15 residues. CDR1 LGHNA and CDR2 YNFKEQ come from the germline V gene. The V gene lost 5 bases and the J gene lost 8 bases, with 18 bases spanning the gap. DNA of the CDR3: TGTGCCAGCAGCTCAACCCCGGGGGTCCGGGAAAAACTGTTTTTT. Translation gives CASSSTPGVREKLFF.

This clonotype was observed a handful of times. This rearrangement joins TRBV10-3 to TRBJ1-4, with TRBD1 identical over 9 bases. With 3 bases clipped from V and 7 bases from J, the junction kept 6 bases outside the gene matches. CDR1 ENHRY and CDR2 SYGVKD come from the germline V gene. The CDR3 spans 15 residues. CDR3 residues: CAISERQGGGEKLFF. The CDR3 region has the DNA TGTGCCATCAGTGAACGACAGGGGGGAGGTGAAAAACTGTTTTTT.

In DNA form, the CDR3 reads TGCGCCAGCAGCTCGGGGTGGGACAGTCCACCGGGGGATACGCAGTATTTT. It codes for CASSSGWDSPPGDTQYF. The chain is built from TRBV5-1 and TRBJ2-3; 7 nucleotides align to TRBD1. The J segment lost 6 bases and the V segment lost 3 bases, leaving 16 bases of the junction unmatched. The CDR3 is 17 amino acids. Germline CDR1 SGHRS, CDR2 YFSETQ.

About this clonotype itself: A much larger clone is a single base away; this may be a read error. V and J are TRBV20-1 and TRBJ2-1; D gene ambiguous. CDR3 size: 8 residues. Looked up from germline, CDR1 is DFQATT and CDR2 is SNEGSKA (reference sequence). Trimming pared 8 bases from V and 15 bases from J, leaving 11 bases between. The CDR3 DNA sequence: TGCAGTACTACCTCGGTGTTCTTC. Its protein is CSTTSVFF.

This clonotype was counted only a few times. The J gene is TRBJ2-7, the V gene TRBV6-1, with TRBD2 matching 13 bases. Germline-derived CDR1 and CDR2 are MNHNS and SASEGT. V gave up 10 bases and J gave up 0 bases; unmatched junction bases: 12. The CDR3 loop spans 17 amino acids. The DNA of the CDR3 is TGTGCCAACACCAAAGGGTGGACTAGCGGGGGCTCCTACGAGCAGTACTTC. This translates into CANTKGWTSGGSYEQYF.